The T cell receptor (beta chain) described here comes from a study of T cells in Graves' hyperthyroidism and ophthalmopathy. The table lists this clonotype with many counts. The source material, RNA transcripts, was used to amplify TCR beta CDR3 regions. Using the HTBI primer set, a first-round RT-PCR was run on the TCR CDR3. MiXCR, run by TCRdb on the multiplex PCR reads, gives a single entry per CDR3 protein. The data contain 500,000 to 750,000 distinct CDR3 sequences, around 45% of them singletons. CDR3 length: 16 amino acids. V shed 6 bases and J 9 bases; nucleotides not matched to a gene: 20. This TCR came from a young woman with Graves' hyperthyroidism. Source material: peripheral blood or thyroid tissue (not recorded which). The rearrangement joins TRBV12-3 or TRBV12-4 to TRBJ2-7; 7 bases fit TRBD2. The CDR3 here is CASRLGAAGVRRGQYF. The CDR3 DNA reads TGTGCCAGCAGGTTGGGAGCGGCGGGAGTTCGTCGGGGGCAGTACTTC.